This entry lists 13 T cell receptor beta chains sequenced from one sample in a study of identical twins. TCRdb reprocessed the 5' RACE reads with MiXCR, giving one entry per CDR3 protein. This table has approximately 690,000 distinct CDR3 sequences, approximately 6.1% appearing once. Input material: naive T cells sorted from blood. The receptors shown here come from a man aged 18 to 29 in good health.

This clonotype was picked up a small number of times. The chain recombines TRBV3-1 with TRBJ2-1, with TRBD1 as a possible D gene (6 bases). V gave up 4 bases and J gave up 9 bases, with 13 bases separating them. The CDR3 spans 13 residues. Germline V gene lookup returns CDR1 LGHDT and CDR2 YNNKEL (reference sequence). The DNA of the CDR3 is TGTGCCAGCAGCCTCTTACAGGGAGCTGAGCAGTTCTTC. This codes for CASSLLQGAEQFF.

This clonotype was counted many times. The CDR3 nucleotides are TGCGCCAGCAGCCCTTCATCAGGGGGCTACGAGCAGTACTTC. As protein: CASSPSSGGYEQYF. This sequence joins TRBV5-1 and TRBJ2-7; 7 bases fit TRBD1. Trimming cost V 4 bases and J 3 bases; bases outside gene matches: 7. Germline V gene data show CDR1 as SGHRS and CDR2 as YFSETQ. The CDR3 spans 14 residues.

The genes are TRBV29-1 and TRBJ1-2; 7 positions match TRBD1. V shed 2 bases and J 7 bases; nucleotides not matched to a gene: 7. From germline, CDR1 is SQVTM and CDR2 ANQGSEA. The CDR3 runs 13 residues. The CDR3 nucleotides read TGCAGCGTTGAAAGTCAGGGGGTAGGTGGCTACACCTTC. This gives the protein CSVESQGVGGYTF.

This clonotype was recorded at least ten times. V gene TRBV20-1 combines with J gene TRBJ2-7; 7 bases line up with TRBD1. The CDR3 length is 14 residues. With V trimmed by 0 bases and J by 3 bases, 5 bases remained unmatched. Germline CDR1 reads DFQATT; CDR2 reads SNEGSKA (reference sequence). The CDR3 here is CSARDGSGGYEQYF. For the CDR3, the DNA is TGCAGTGCTAGAGATGGATCAGGGGGCTACGAGCAGTACTTC.

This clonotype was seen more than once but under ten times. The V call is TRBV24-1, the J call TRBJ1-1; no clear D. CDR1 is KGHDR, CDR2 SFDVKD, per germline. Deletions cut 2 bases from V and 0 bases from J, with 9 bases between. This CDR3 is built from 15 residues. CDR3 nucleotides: TGTGCCACCAGTGATTCAGACAAAGTGAACACTGAAGCTTTCTTT. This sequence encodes CATSDSDKVNTEAFF.

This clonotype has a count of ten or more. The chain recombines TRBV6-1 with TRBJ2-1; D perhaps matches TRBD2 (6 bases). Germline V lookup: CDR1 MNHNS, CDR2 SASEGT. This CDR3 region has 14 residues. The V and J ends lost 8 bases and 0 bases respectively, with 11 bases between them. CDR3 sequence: CASLGGSSYNEQFF. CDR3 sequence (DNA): TGTGCCAGCCTTGGGGGGAGCTCCTACAATGAGCAGTTCTTC.

Here the CDR3 reads CASSADGGGPDTGELFF. The CDR3 DNA reads TGCGCCAGCAGCGCGGACGGTGGGGGCCCGGACACCGGGGAGCTGTTTTTT. This chain joins TRBV5-1 and TRBJ2-2; perhaps TRBD1 as D (6 bases). The CDR3 covers 17 residues. Per the germline V gene, CDR1 is SGHRS and CDR2 is YFSETQ. The V gene lost 4 bases and the J gene lost 3 bases, with 19 bases spanning the gap.

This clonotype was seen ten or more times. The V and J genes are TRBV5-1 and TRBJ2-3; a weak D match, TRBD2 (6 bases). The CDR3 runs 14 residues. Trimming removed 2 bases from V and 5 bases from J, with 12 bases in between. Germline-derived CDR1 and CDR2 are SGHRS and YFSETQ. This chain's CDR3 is CASSLRLVGDTQYF. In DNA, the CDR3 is TGCGCCAGCAGCTTAAGACTAGTTGGAGATACGCAGTATTTT.

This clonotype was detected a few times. This CDR3 reads CASSSSPDPYEQYF. The CDR3 nucleotides are TGTGCCAGCAGCAGTTCCCCCGATCCCTACGAGCAGTACTTC. This chain links TRBV9 with TRBJ2-7; no definite D call. Trimming shortened V by 4 bases and J by 2 bases, and 13 bases separated the two germline ends. CDR3 length equals 14 residues. Germline CDR1 reads SGDLS; CDR2 reads YYNGEE.

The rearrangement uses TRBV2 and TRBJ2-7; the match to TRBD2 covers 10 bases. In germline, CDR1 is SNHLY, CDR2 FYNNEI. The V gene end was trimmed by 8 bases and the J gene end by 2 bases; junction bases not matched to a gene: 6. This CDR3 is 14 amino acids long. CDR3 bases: TGTGCCAGCGCTTGGCTAGCGGGAGCCTACGAGCAGTACTTC. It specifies CASAWLAGAYEQYF.

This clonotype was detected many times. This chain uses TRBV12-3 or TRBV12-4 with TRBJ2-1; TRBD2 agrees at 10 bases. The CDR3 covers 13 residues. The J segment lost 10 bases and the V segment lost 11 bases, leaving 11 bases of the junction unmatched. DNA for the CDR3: TGTGCCGGGGGCTCTAGCGGGGGCGGCGAGCAGTTCTTC. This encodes CAGGSSGGGEQFF.

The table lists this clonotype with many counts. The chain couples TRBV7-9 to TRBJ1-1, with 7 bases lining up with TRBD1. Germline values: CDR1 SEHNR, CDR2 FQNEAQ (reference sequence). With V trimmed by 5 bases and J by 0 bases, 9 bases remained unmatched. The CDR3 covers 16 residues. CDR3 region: CASSPPTGQMNTEAFF. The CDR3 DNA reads TGTGCCAGCAGCCCCCCGACAGGGCAAATGAACACTGAAGCTTTCTTT.

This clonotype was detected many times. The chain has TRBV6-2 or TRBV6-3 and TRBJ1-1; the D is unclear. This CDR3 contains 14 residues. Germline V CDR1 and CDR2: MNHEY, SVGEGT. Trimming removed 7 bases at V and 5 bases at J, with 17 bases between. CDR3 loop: CASTPTNGMTEAFF. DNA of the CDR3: TGTGCCAGCACCCCGACGAACGGGATGACTGAAGCTTTCTTT.